A selection of T cell receptor beta chains follows, all from one sample in a study of T cells in localized non-small cell lung cancer. The protocol was immunoSEQ multiplex PCR, while the TCRdb copy is restricted to in-frame clones and leaves out a portion. This table has nearly 1,500 clones, over 15% appearing once. The input for sequencing was lung tumor tissue, taken before any cancer treatment. The receptors were gathered from a woman aged 40-75 years with stage I lung adenocarcinoma. Both conserved end residues are part of each CDR3. D genes are given only for firm matches. Clone size, where shown, is once, few, many, or a class for clones that have expanded.

CDR3nt: TGCGCCAGCAGCTTGGACGGAGGGAGGAATACGCAGTATTTT; CDR3aa: CASSLDGGRNTQYF; abundance: -; v_gene: TRBV5-1; d_gene: -; j_gene: TRBJ2-3
CDR3nt: TGCAGCGTAAGGCCGGGGACAGGGTGGAACAATGAGCAGTTCTTC; CDR3aa: CSVRPGTGWNNEQFF; abundance: -; v_gene: TRBV29-1; d_gene: TRBD1; j_gene: TRBJ2-1
CDR3nt: TGTGCCTGGATCGTCAGAGCTGGAAACACCATATATTTT; CDR3aa: CAWIVRAGNTIYF; abundance: few; v_gene: TRBV30; d_gene: -; j_gene: TRBJ1-3
CDR3nt: TGTGCCAGCAGCCATGAAGGGGGAGGCGTGAGGGGCTACACCTTC; CDR3aa: CASSHEGGGVRGYTF; abundance: few; v_gene: TRBV11-3; d_gene: -; j_gene: TRBJ1-2
CDR3nt: TGCGCCAGCAGCTGGACAGGTATCTCTGGAAACACCATATATTTT; CDR3aa: CASSWTGISGNTIYF; abundance: -; v_gene: TRBV5-1; d_gene: TRBD1; j_gene: TRBJ1-3
CDR3nt: TGTGCCAGCAGCCCCCGACAGGGGGGCAGCACAGATACGCAGTATTTT; CDR3aa: CASSPRQGGSTDTQYF; abundance: medium-sized; v_gene: TRBV11-3; d_gene: TRBD1; j_gene: TRBJ2-3
CDR3nt: TGTGCCAGCAGTGTTGGTCCGACGGTCGATGAGCAGTTCTTC; CDR3aa: CASSVGPTVDEQFF; abundance: few; v_gene: TRBV9; d_gene: -; j_gene: TRBJ2-1
CDR3nt: TGTGCCAGCGAACAGGGGGAAACTGAAGCTTTCTTT; CDR3aa: CASEQGETEAFF; abundance: -; v_gene: TRBV25-1; d_gene: TRBD1; j_gene: TRBJ1-1
CDR3nt: TGTGCCAGCAGCCAAGAGTTGGGGGGGCTGGGTGAAAAACTGTTTTTT; CDR3aa: CASSQELGGLGEKLFF; abundance: -; v_gene: TRBV14; d_gene: -; j_gene: TRBJ1-4
CDR3nt: TGTGCCGCCAGCAAGGGTCCGGGTGAGGGCGAGACCCAGTACTTC; CDR3aa: CAASKGPGEGETQYF; abundance: few; v_gene: TRBV12-2; d_gene: -; j_gene: TRBJ2-5
CDR3nt: TGTGCCAGCAGCTTAGGGGACAGGGTCATCTATGGCTACACCTTC; CDR3aa: CASSLGDRVIYGYTF; abundance: medium-sized; v_gene: TRBV11-3; d_gene: TRBD1; j_gene: TRBJ1-2
CDR3nt: TGTGCCAGCAGTTACTCTTCCGCGGCTCCTGGCTACACCTTC; CDR3aa: CASSYSSAAPGYTF; abundance: -; v_gene: TRBV6-8; d_gene: -; j_gene: TRBJ1-2
CDR3nt: TGTGCCAGCCGGGACAGGGTCACAGATACGCAGTATTTT; CDR3aa: CASRDRVTDTQYF; abundance: -; v_gene: TRBV6-8; d_gene: TRBD1; j_gene: TRBJ2-3
CDR3nt: TGTGCCAGCAGCTTACAGGGGGCGCCAAATGAGCAGTTCTTC; CDR3aa: CASSLQGAPNEQFF; abundance: few; v_gene: TRBV11-3; d_gene: TRBD1; j_gene: TRBJ2-1
CDR3nt: TGTGCCAGCAGTTACTGGGGCCGCGGGACAGGGGGTTCACGCTACACCTTC; CDR3aa: CASSYWGRGTGGSRYTF; abundance: few; v_gene: TRBV6-8; d_gene: TRBD1; j_gene: TRBJ1-2
CDR3nt: TGTGCCAGCAGCTTGGGGACAGGGGGCCCCAAAAACATTCAGTACTTC; CDR3aa: CASSLGTGGPKNIQYF; abundance: medium-sized; v_gene: TRBV11-3; d_gene: TRBD1; j_gene: TRBJ2-4
CDR3nt: TGCAGCGTTGTCCCTAGTAACAATGAGCAGTTCTTC; CDR3aa: CSVVPSNNEQFF; abundance: -; v_gene: TRBV29-1; d_gene: -; j_gene: TRBJ2-1
CDR3nt: TGTGCCAGCAGTACTGGACTAGCTCAAGAGACCCAGTACTTC; CDR3aa: CASSTGLAQETQYF; abundance: few; v_gene: TRBV11-3; d_gene: TRBD2; j_gene: TRBJ2-5
CDR3nt: TGTGCCACCAGCAGAGATAGGAACAGCATCTATGGCTACACCTTC; CDR3aa: CATSRDRNSIYGYTF; abundance: few; v_gene: TRBV15; d_gene: -; j_gene: TRBJ1-2
CDR3nt: TGTGCCAGCAGTTTCCGGACTGGTAATAGGTCACCCCTCCACTTT; CDR3aa: CASSFRTGNRSPLHF; abundance: -; v_gene: TRBV28; d_gene: -; j_gene: TRBJ1-6
CDR3nt: TGTGCCAGTGCCTGGACAGGGGGCACTGAAGCTTTCTTT; CDR3aa: CASAWTGGTEAFF; abundance: -; v_gene: TRBV19; d_gene: TRBD1; j_gene: TRBJ1-1
CDR3nt: TGTGCCAGTAGTACTGGGGTGTCCATCGGACCTTACCAACATTTT; CDR3aa: CASSTGVSIGPYQHF; abundance: -; v_gene: TRBV19; d_gene: -; j_gene: TRBJ1-5
CDR3nt: TGCAGCGTTGAACCCAGTGCAGGCCTAGAGCAGTACTTC; CDR3aa: CSVEPSAGLEQYF; abundance: few; v_gene: TRBV29-1; d_gene: -; j_gene: TRBJ2-7
CDR3nt: TGTGCCAGCAGGGCCGGGTTTGGGGATGAAGCTTTCTTT; CDR3aa: CASRAGFGDEAFF; abundance: -; v_gene: TRBV14; d_gene: -; j_gene: TRBJ1-1
CDR3nt: TGTGCCTGGAGTGTACAGGGGACAGATACGCAGTATTTT; CDR3aa: CAWSVQGTDTQYF; abundance: -; v_gene: TRBV30; d_gene: TRBD1; j_gene: TRBJ2-3
CDR3nt: TGCGCCAGCAGCCAAGATCGAGGGGTAGGCGGCAACATTCAGTACTTC; CDR3aa: CASSQDRGVGGNIQYF; abundance: few; v_gene: TRBV4-1; d_gene: -; j_gene: TRBJ2-4
CDR3nt: TGTGCCAGCAGCTCTAACCCTAGCGGGGGTACAGATACGCAGTATTTT; CDR3aa: CASSSNPSGGTDTQYF; abundance: -; v_gene: TRBV11-3; d_gene: TRBD2; j_gene: TRBJ2-3
CDR3nt: TGTGCCAGCAGGGTGGAGGGGCATGAAAAACTGTTTTTT; CDR3aa: CASRVEGHEKLFF; abundance: few; v_gene: TRBV6-8; d_gene: -; j_gene: TRBJ1-4
CDR3nt: TGTGCCAGTAGTATAAGAACCAACTATGGCTACACCTTC; CDR3aa: CASSIRTNYGYTF; abundance: -; v_gene: TRBV19; d_gene: -; j_gene: TRBJ1-2
CDR3nt: TGTGCCAGCAGTTCACCTCGGGCGGACGAGACCCAGTACTTC; CDR3aa: CASSSPRADETQYF; abundance: few; v_gene: TRBV6-8; d_gene: -; j_gene: TRBJ2-5
CDR3nt: TGTGCCAGCTCACTTGGGACAGGGAACTATGGCTACACCTTC; CDR3aa: CASSLGTGNYGYTF; abundance: -; v_gene: TRBV18; d_gene: TRBD1; j_gene: TRBJ1-2
CDR3nt: TGTGCCAGCAGCCAACAGCAGAACACTGAAGCTTTCTTT; CDR3aa: CASSQQQNTEAFF; abundance: -; v_gene: TRBV7-2; d_gene: -; j_gene: TRBJ1-1
CDR3nt: TGTGCCATTCTCGGGGGGCCCATCGGGGAGCTGTTTTTT; CDR3aa: CAILGGPIGELFF; abundance: -; v_gene: TRBV28; d_gene: -; j_gene: TRBJ2-2
CDR3nt: TGTGCCAGCAGTGACGGGGGGCCCTACAATGAGCAGTTCTTC; CDR3aa: CASSDGGPYNEQFF; abundance: -; v_gene: TRBV2; d_gene: -; j_gene: TRBJ2-1
CDR3nt: TGCGCCAGCAGCCAAGTGTTAGGGTTAGGTGAAAAACTGTTTTTT; CDR3aa: CASSQVLGLGEKLFF; abundance: few; v_gene: TRBV4-1; d_gene: -; j_gene: TRBJ1-4
CDR3nt: TGTGCCAGCAGCGCCTCTCAGGGGGCTGGGGCTGAAGCTTTCTTT; CDR3aa: CASSASQGAGAEAFF; abundance: few; v_gene: TRBV9; d_gene: TRBD1; j_gene: TRBJ1-1
CDR3nt: TGCGCCAGCGTACCGGGACCTAATTCACCCCTCCACTTT; CDR3aa: CASVPGPNSPLHF; abundance: -; v_gene: TRBV10-2; d_gene: -; j_gene: TRBJ1-6